The 3 T cell receptor beta chains below were found in one sample sequenced in a study of blood T cells in healthy people across ages. The second PCR ran roughly 6 to 11 cycles with a sample-barcoded 5' primer and J-beta primers. TCRdb re-called the 5' RACE reads with MiXCR, one entry per CDR3 protein. Seen here are about 1.5 million distinct CDR3 sequences, about 42% observed once, and the top ten hold about 3.8%. The sequenced sample was blood. The receptors were gathered from a woman between 18 and 29 years old in good health.

V usage is TRBV4-2 and J usage is TRBJ2-1; TRBD1 matches 9 bases. V shed 5 bases, J shed 8 bases, and the junction held 7 bases outside the gene matches. The CDR3 length is 14 residues. From germline, CDR1 is LGHNA and CDR2 YNFKEQ. The CDR3, as DNA: TGTGCCAGCAGCGGAGGGACAGGGAACGATGAGCAGTTCTTC. Translation gives CASSGGTGNDEQFF.

This rearrangement joins TRBV20-1 to TRBJ1-5; TRBD1 is a possible D gene (5 bases). This CDR3 is built from 14 residues. V gave up 2 bases and J gave up 7 bases, with 15 bases separating them. The germline gives CDR1 DFQATT, CDR2 SNEGSKA (reference sequence). The CDR3 region has the DNA TGCAGTGCTAGAAGGACGGGGACCGGGCAGCCCCAGCATTTT. Its protein product is CSARRTGTGQPQHF.

V gene TRBV4-1 combines with J gene TRBJ2-2; D not certain. The V gene's germline CDR1 is MGHRA and CDR2 YSYEKL. CDR3 length equals 15 residues. Between the trimmed V and J ends, which lost 0 bases and 3 bases, there was a span of 8 bases. The CDR3 nucleotides read TGCGCCAGCAGCCAAGATCGGAAGTACACCGGGGAGCTGTTTTTT. It translates to CASSQDRKYTGELFF.